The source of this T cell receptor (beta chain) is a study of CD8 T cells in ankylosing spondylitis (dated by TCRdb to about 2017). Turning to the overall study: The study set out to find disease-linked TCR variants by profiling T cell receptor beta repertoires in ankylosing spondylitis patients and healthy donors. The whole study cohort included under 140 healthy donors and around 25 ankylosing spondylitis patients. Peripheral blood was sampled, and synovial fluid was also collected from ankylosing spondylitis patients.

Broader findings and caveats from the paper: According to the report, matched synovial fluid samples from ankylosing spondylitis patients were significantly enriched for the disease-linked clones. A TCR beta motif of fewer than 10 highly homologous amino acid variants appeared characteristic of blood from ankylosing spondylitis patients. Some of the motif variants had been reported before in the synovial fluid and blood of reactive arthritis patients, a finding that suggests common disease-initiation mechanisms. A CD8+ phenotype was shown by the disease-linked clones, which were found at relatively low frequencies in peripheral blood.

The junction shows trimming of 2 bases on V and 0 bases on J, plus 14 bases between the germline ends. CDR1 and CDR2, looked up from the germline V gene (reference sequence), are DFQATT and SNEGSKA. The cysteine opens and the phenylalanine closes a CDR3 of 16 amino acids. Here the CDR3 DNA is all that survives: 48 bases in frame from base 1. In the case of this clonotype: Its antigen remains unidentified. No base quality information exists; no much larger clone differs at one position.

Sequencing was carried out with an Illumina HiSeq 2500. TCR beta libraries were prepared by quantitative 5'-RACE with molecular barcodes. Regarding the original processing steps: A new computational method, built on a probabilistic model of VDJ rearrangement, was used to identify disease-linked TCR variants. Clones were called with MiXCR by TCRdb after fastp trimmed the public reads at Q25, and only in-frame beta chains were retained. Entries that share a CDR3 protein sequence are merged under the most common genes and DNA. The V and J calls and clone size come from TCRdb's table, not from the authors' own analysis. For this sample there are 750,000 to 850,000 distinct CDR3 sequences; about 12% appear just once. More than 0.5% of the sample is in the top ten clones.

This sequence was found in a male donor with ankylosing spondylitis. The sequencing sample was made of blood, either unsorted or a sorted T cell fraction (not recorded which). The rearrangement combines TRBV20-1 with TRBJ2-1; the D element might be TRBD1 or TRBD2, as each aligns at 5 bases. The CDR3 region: CSARPWDLSSYNEQFF. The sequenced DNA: TGCAGTGCTAGACCCTGGGACCTCAGCTCCTACAATGAGCAGTTCTTC.